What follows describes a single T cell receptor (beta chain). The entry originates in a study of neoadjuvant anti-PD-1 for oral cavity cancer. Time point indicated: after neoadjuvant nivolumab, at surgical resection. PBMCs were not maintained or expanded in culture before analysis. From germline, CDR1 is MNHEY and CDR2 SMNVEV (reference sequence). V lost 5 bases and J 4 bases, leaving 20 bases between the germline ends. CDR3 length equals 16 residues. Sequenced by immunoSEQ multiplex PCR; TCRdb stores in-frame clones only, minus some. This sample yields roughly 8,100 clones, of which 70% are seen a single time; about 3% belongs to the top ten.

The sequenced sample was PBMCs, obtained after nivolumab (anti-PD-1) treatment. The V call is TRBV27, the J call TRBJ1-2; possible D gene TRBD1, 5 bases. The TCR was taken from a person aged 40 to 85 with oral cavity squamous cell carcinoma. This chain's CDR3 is CASSPDPGPQAYGYTF. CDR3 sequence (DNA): TGTGCCAGCAGTCCCGATCCGGGGCCTCAGGCCTATGGCTACACCTTC.